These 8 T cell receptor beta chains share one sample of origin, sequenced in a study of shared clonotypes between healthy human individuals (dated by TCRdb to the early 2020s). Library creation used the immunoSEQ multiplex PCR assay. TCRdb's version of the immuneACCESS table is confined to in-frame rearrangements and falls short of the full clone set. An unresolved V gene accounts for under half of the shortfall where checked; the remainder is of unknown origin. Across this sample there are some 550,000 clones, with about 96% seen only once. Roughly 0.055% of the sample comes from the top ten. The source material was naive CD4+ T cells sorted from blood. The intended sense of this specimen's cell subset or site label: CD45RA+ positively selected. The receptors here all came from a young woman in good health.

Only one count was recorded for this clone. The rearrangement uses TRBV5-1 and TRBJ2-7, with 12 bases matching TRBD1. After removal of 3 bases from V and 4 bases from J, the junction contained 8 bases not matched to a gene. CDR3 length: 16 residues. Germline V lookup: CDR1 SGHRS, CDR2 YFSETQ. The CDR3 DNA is TGCGCCAGCAGCTACTCCGGGACAGGGGGCGATTACGAGCAGTACTTC. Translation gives CASSYSGTGGDYEQYF.

CDR3 coding DNA: TGTGCCTGGACCCCTGGGACTAGCAATGAGCAGTTCTTC. Encoded protein: CAWTPGTSNEQFF. The rearrangement uses TRBV30 and TRBJ2-1, with TRBD2 matching over 8 bases. Germline V gene data show CDR1 as GTSNPN and CDR2 as SVGIG (reference sequence). J was trimmed by 6 bases and V by 4 bases; bases with no gene match: 5. The CDR3 contains 13 residues.

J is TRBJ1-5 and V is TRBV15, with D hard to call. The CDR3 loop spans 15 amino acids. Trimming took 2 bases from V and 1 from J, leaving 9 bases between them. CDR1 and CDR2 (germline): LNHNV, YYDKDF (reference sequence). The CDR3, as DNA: TGTGCCACCAGCAGACCCCATGCGAGCAATCAGCCCCAGCATTTT. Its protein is CATSRPHASNQPQHF.

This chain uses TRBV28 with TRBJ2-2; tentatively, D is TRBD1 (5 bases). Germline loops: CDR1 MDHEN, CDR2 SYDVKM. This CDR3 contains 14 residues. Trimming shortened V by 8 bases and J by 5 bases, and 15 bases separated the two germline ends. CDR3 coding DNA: TGTGCCAGCCTAAGGACAACTAAGACCGGGGAGCTGTTTTTT. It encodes CASLRTTKTGELFF.

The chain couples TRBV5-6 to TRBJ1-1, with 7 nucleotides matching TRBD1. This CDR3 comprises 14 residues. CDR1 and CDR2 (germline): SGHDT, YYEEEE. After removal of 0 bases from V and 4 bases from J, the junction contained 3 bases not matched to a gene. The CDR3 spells CASSLVSGGTEAFF. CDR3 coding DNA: TGTGCCAGCAGCTTGGTGTCAGGGGGCACTGAAGCTTTCTTT.

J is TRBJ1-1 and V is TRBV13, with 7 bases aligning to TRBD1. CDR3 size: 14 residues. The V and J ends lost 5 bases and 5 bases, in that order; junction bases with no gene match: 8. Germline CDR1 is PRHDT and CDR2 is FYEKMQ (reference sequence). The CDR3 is CASSTRGRKTEAFF. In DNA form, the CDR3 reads TGTGCCAGCAGCACGAGGGGGCGAAAGACTGAAGCTTTCTTT. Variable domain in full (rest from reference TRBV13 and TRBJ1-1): AAGVIQSPRHLIKEKRETATLKCYPIPRHDTVYWYQQGPGQDPQFLISFYEKMQSDKGSIPDRFSAQQFSDYHSELNMSSLELGDSALYFCASSTRGRKTEAFFGQGTRLTVV.

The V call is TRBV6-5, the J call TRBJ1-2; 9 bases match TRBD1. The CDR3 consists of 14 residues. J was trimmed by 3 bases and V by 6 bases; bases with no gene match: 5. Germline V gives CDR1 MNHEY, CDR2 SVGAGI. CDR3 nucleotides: TGTGCCAGCAGAAGGGACAGGGAAGACTATGGCTACACCTTC. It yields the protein CASRRDREDYGYTF.

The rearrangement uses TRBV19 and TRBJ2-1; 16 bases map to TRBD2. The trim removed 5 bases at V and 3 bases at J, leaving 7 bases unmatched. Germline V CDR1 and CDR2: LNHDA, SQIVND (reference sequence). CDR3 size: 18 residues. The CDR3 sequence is CASSPGTSGRAIYNEQFF. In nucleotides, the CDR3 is TGTGCCAGTAGTCCGGGGACTAGCGGGAGGGCCATCTACAATGAGCAGTTCTTC.